This TCR beta chain stems from a study of T-cell reconstitution after alpha-beta-depleted transplantation in children. The TCRbeta library incorporated unique molecular identifiers. TCRdb re-derived calls from the PCR reads in MiXCR, one entry per CDR3 protein. Among just over 70,000 distinct CDR3 sequences, approximately 7.3% were seen once, and the ten largest hold less than 3%. CDR3 length: 15 amino acids. V was pared by 5 bases and J by 2 bases, with 16 bases between. Germline values: CDR1 SGHTA, CDR2 FQGTGA. The J gene is TRBJ2-7, the V gene TRBV7-3; tentative D call: TRBD2 (6 bases). The sequenced sample was PBMCs from the stem cell graft donor, obtained from the stem cell graft. The TCR originated in a human donor who donated a stem cell graft to a child with acute lymphoblastic leukemia. CDR3 protein: CASSPGTYPPYEQYF. The CDR3 region has the DNA TGTGCCAGCAGCCCGGGGACTTACCCTCCCTACGAGCAGTACTTC.